This TCR beta chain came from a study of beta chain features in type 1 diabetes (dated by TCRdb to 2016 to 2019). Study-level background: Patients and healthy donors did not differ in mean age, gender distribution, total cell number or subset yield. A total of 107,917,701 sorted cells were examined across all samples, and RNA yield correlated strongly with the number of cells per subset. In the study, recently diagnosed type 1 diabetes patients and matched healthy donors were compared on the TCRB repertoires of their sorted circulating CD4+ T cell subsets. Regulatory and stem cell-like memory subsets were isolated from only 8 patients and about eight healthy donors, whereas naive and central memory subsets came from all 30 or so donors. General study outcomes and caveats: PCR may preferentially amplify shorter templates, but because patient and control samples were amplified and corrected together, any resulting skew would affect both groups equally. Because the HLA sub-analyses included only small numbers of individuals, any influence of HLA type on TCRB rearrangement was left unresolved. At VDJ recombination sites, patients with type 1 diabetes made fewer insertions and deleted more nucleotides, a pattern implying thymic rearrangement abnormalities. Sequencing cDNA rather than genomic DNA could over-represent highly expressing activated cells, although activation and CD3 levels did not differ between groups. A moderate but significant shortening of TCRB CDR3 length was observed in type 1 diabetes patients in all four CD4+ subsets. Naive, central memory and regulatory TCRB repertoires appeared to be more alike among patients than among healthy donors.

A single peripheral blood draw of around 0.11 L on average was collected from each donor into heparinised tubes. A BD FACSAria II and a panel including CD45RO, CCR7, CD25, CD127, CD95 and CD27 were used to sort naive, central memory, regulatory and stem cell-like memory CD4+ T cells. All sorted populations exceeded 98% purity. PBMCs were separated immediately by Lymphoprep density gradient centrifugation and were stained directly, without being cultured. So that batch effects would be minimized, each experiment stained and sorted samples in pairs, pairing one healthy donor with one patient. The High Capacity cDNA Reverse Transcription Kit was used to reverse transcribe all of the isolated RNA, meaning that expressed TCRB transcripts were what got sequenced. Deep immunoSEQ sequencing was performed on naive, central memory and regulatory T cell samples, with an average of roughly 4 million total reads per sample. After sorted cells were lysed in RLT buffer, RNA was extracted with DNase-treated RNeasy Micro or Mini kits, with the choice depending on cell number. Each cell subset was processed on its own to prevent cross-contamination, while patient and healthy donor samples were processed together. TCRB sequences were amplified from cDNA with the immunoSEQ multiplex PCR, producing 87-bp fragments spanning the CDR3 region. Sequencing of the amplicons was performed on the Illumina HiSeq platform. The published analysis was carried out like this. PCR bias was corrected computationally using synthetic template baselines, and reads within Hamming distance 2 were collapsed, with unmergeable singletons discarded. Reads were aligned to IMGT to assign V, D and J genes, CDR3 length, and insertions or deletions at six rearrangement sites. Within each subset, clonotype counts were normalized to sorted cell number, and only after that were true diversity and Gini coefficients computed with the tcR R package. The overlap coefficient, calculated on TCRB nucleotide sequences, was used to measure repertoire sharing. Out-of-frame TCRB sequences from naive cells were analyzed as a proxy for the pre-selection repertoire. The clones in this table, taken by TCRdb from immuneACCESS, are in-frame only. Not every clone is retained; where verified, under half of the shortfall comes from an unresolved V gene, and the cause of the rest is unknown. The V and J calls and the clone size are those of that table, but D and trimming were determined from the DNA. This sample is represented by hundreds of thousands of clones; roughly an eighth of them were singletons. Nearly 0.04% of the sample goes to the ten largest clones.

CDR1 and CDR2, looked up from the germline V gene, are SGHTA and FQGNSA. V trim: 5 bases; J trim: 1 base; unmatched bases: 3. Counted from cysteine to phenylalanine, this CDR3 has 14 amino acids. Just CDR3 DNA is preserved here, 42 bases in frame from base 1. This clone appeared a few times. What antigen it recognizes has not been identified. No base quality values were provided; no much bigger clone lies one nucleotide off. The chain joins TRBV7-2 to TRBJ2-3; the junction holds 7 bases that match TRBD2. The source material was naive CD4+ T cells from blood. The sample's cell subset or site, from its label and the paper: true naive CD4+ T cells. The receptor was derived from a man aged 18 to 30 with type 1 diabetes. The nucleotide sequence is given as TGTGCCAGCAGCGTAACTAGCGGCACAGATACGCAGTATTTT. Its amino acids are CASSVTSGTDTQYF.